The 22 T cell receptor beta chains listed next were all sequenced from one sample in a study of CD8+ T cells in alopecia areata. Following RNA extraction, reverse transcription yielded cDNA that acted as the sequencing template. Data came from immunoSEQ multiplex PCR; TCRdb stores just in-frame clones and leaves some out. The sample contains about 180,000 clones, roughly 50% of which appear only once. Treatment given: oral pan-JAK inhibitor, 5-10 mg twice daily. The specimen comprised CD8+ T cells sorted from blood, sampled at week 24, from a patient treated with tofacitinib. These receptor sequences come from a human donor with alopecia areata.

The chain combines TRBV2 with TRBJ2-7; D possibly corresponds to TRBD1 (5 bases). Trimming left V 3 bases short and J 4 bases short, with 19 bases between. CDR3 length: 16 amino acids. CDR1 is SNHLY and CDR2 is FYNNEI in the germline V gene. CDR3 amino acids: CASSDPFGQGLYEQYF. DNA for the CDR3: TGTGCCAGCAGTGATCCTTTTGGGCAGGGTCTATACGAGCAGTACTTC.

The chain has TRBV4-3 and TRBJ2-4, with 10 bases identical to TRBD2. Looked up from germline, CDR1 is LGHNA and CDR2 is YSLEER. The CDR3 is made up of 19 amino acids. With 5 bases clipped from V and 6 bases from J, the junction kept 19 bases outside the gene matches. The CDR3 spells CASSSSHVSGGAFGNIQYF. CDR3 in DNA: TGCGCCAGCAGCTCATCCCACGTGAGCGGGGGGGCCTTTGGAAACATTCAGTACTTC.

This clone was found a few times. The chain links TRBV5-1 to TRBJ2-3; perhaps D is TRBD1 or TRBD2 (5 bases each). Germline CDR1 SGHRS, CDR2 YFSETQ. Trimming left V 3 bases short and J 0 bases short, with 11 bases between. The CDR3 spans 15 residues. Here the CDR3 DNA reads TGCGCCAGCAGCTGGGGGATAGACAGCACAGATACGCAGTATTTT. Amino acid sequence: CASSWGIDSTDTQYF.

This chain uses TRBV27 with TRBJ2-7, with 7 positions matching TRBD2. The CDR3 covers 14 residues. CDR1 and CDR2 (germline): MNHEY, SMNVEV (reference sequence). V dropped 9 bases and J dropped 3; count of bases not matched to a gene: 11. Here the CDR3 DNA reads TGTGCCAGTCGGTCGGGGGGTAGTATCTACGAGCAGTACTTC. This codes for CASRSGGSIYEQYF.

This clone turned up a few times. One end of the junction varies from germline; a read error may be responsible. This chain links TRBV7-9 with TRBJ2-7; perhaps TRBD2 as D (6 bases). Germline V gives CDR1 SEHNR, CDR2 FQNEAQ (reference sequence). The length of the CDR3 is 13 residues. DNA of the CDR3: TGTGCCAGCAGCTTAGCGGAGGGGACGACCGGGGACTTC. Its protein is CASSLAEGTTGDF.

The sample holds a few counts of this clone. The V gene is TRBV7-9, the J gene TRBJ2-3; weak D call: TRBD2 (6 bases). Germline CDR1 is SEHNR and CDR2 is FQNEAQ (reference sequence). V was pared by 4 bases and J by 3 bases, with 11 bases between. This CDR3 is built from 14 residues. The CDR3 region is CASSWVEGTDTQYF. The CDR3 bases are TGTGCCAGCAGCTGGGTGGAGGGGACAGATACGCAGTATTTT.

A single count supports this clone. The chain recombines TRBV7-6 with TRBJ2-5, with D perhaps matching TRBD1 (6 bases). This CDR3 comprises 15 residues. Trimming shortened V by 3 bases and J by 0 bases, and 11 bases separated the two germline ends. Germline V gene lookup returns CDR1 SGHVS and CDR2 FNYEAQ. CDR3 sequence: CASSLDSAYQETQYF. DNA of the CDR3: TGTGCCAGCAGCTTGGACAGTGCTTACCAAGAGACCCAGTACTTC. Filled out from reference TRBV7-6 and TRBJ2-5, the complete variable domain reads GAGVSQSPRYKVTKRGQDVALRCDPISGHVSLYWYRQALGQGPEFLTYFNYEAQQDKSGLPNDRFSAERPEGSISTLTIQRTEQRDSAMYRCASSLDSAYQETQYFGPGTRLLVL.

This clone showed up just a few times. The J gene is TRBJ2-1, the V gene TRBV6-5, with D possibly called TRBD1 or TRBD2 (7 bases each). Trimming cost V 5 bases and J 5 bases, with 16 bases left between them. This CDR3 has 15 residues. Per germline, CDR1 MNHEY and CDR2 SVGAGI. The chain's CDR3 is CASSPGGTVNNEQFF. CDR3 nucleotides: TGTGCCAGCAGTCCCGGGGGGACAGTTAACAATGAGCAGTTCTTC.

The rearrangement uses TRBV2 and TRBJ1-1; the D gene is possibly TRBD1 (5 bases). Germline CDR1 and CDR2: SNHLY and FYNNEI. The V end lost 6 bases, the J end lost 0 bases, and 8 bases lay between the germline ends. The CDR3 has 13 residues. This CDR3 reads CASRRQMNTEAFF. Written as DNA, the CDR3 is TGTGCCAGCAGAAGACAGATGAACACTGAAGCTTTCTTT.

Concerning this clone: With a much larger clone just one base away, this may be a read error. The chain links TRBV7-2 to TRBJ2-2; D gene ambiguous. The CDR3 is 12 residues long. Germline V gene sequence: CDR1 SGHTA, CDR2 FQGNSA. V shed 1 base and J shed 6 bases, with 3 bases lying between them. The CDR3 coding sequence is TGTGCCAGCAGCTTAGGGTCCGGGGAGCTGTTTTTT. It is translated as CASSLGSGELFF.

The V and J genes are TRBV11-2 and TRBJ2-1; no definite D call. The CDR3 has 14 residues. The germline V gene has CDR1 SGHAT and CDR2 FQNNGV. The germline V and J ends were trimmed by 4 bases and 5 bases, with 12 bases remaining between them. For the CDR3, the DNA is TGTGCCAGCAGCTCCCCCCGGAACCACAATGAGCAGTTCTTC. Its protein product is CASSSPRNHNEQFF.

The CDR3 sequence: CASSARQDIYEQYF. CDR3 nucleotide sequence: TGTGCCAGCAGTGCTCGACAGGACATCTACGAGCAGTACTTC. This sequence joins TRBV13 and TRBJ2-7; possibly TRBD1 for D (6 bases). The CDR3 extends over 14 amino acids. Germline V gene sequence: CDR1 PRHDT, CDR2 FYEKMQ (reference sequence). V lost 6 bases to trimming and J lost 3 bases, with 15 bases between them.

Here the CDR3 DNA reads TGTGCCAGCAGTGGGCCTAGCTATCCAGATACGCAGTATTTT. Amino acid sequence: CASSGPSYPDTQYF. The chain recombines TRBV2 with TRBJ2-3, with a weak D call TRBD2 (5 bases). Germline loops: CDR1 SNHLY, CDR2 FYNNEI. V gave up 4 bases and J gave up 4 bases, with 12 bases separating them. The CDR3 spans 14 residues.

This chain uses TRBV15 with TRBJ1-1; the D gene is possibly TRBD1 (6 bases). The V end was cut by 10 bases, the J end by 0 bases, with 12 bases between. CDR3 length: 13 residues. Germline CDR1 reads LNHNV; CDR2 reads YYDKDF (reference sequence). CDR3 in amino acids: CAIRTEMNTEAFF. CDR3 DNA sequence: TGTGCCATTCGGACAGAAATGAACACTGAAGCTTTCTTT.

The chain has TRBV7-9 and TRBJ1-5, with D tentatively TRBD1 (5 bases). Germline CDR1 reads SEHNR; CDR2 reads FQNEAQ (reference sequence). Trimming shortened V by 5 bases and J by 7 bases, and 12 bases separated the two germline ends. This CDR3 is built from 13 residues. CDR3 nucleotide sequence: TGTGCCAGCAGCCCCGGGGCCAACCAGCCCCAGCATTTT. This codes for CASSPGANQPQHF.

The J gene is TRBJ1-6, the V gene TRBV4-3, with TRBD1 matching 8 bases. This CDR3 has 16 amino acids. Looked up from germline, CDR1 is LGHNA and CDR2 is YSLEER. V was pared by 4 bases and J by 6 bases, with 8 bases of the junction left unmatched. The CDR3 bases are TGCGCCAGCAGCCCCCAGGGCGACAGGGGTAATTCACCCCTCCACTTT. Translating gives CASSPQGDRGNSPLHF.

The chain recombines TRBV2 with TRBJ2-6, with D unclear. The germline V gene has CDR1 SNHLY and CDR2 FYNNEI. This CDR3 contains 16 residues. Trimming pared 1 base from V and 1 base from J, leaving 8 bases between. The CDR3 sequence: CASSEVEESGANVLTF. CDR3 bases: TGTGCCAGCAGTGAAGTTGAGGAGTCTGGGGCCAACGTCCTGACTTTC.

This clone appeared once. The gene calls are TRBV7-9 and TRBJ1-5; D is perhaps TRBD1 (5 bases). The CDR3 runs to 14 residues. The ends were cut back, 5 bases at V and 3 bases at J, with 11 bases in the middle. The germline V gene encodes CDR1 SEHNR and CDR2 FQNEAQ (reference sequence). The CDR3 bases are TGTGCCAGCAGCCCGGGGGGGAACAATCAGCCCCAGCATTTT. It is translated as CASSPGGNNQPQHF.

This chain connects TRBV4-1 to TRBJ2-7; a weak D match, TRBD1 (6 bases). The CDR3 is 13 amino acids. Trimming shortened V by 6 bases and J by 2 bases, and 11 bases separated the two germline ends. CDR1 and CDR2 (germline): MGHRA, YSYEKL. The CDR3 region has the DNA TGCGCCAGCAGTTACAGGGTCACCTACGAGCAGTACTTC. Residues: CASSYRVTYEQYF.

Only a few counts were recorded for this clone. The chain links TRBV9 to TRBJ1-1; tentatively, D is TRBD1 (6 bases). Germline loops: CDR1 SGDLS, CDR2 YYNGEE. The CDR3 has 15 amino acids. Trimming shortened V by 3 bases and J by 0 bases, and 12 bases separated the two germline ends. This CDR3 is CASSAQGTMNTEAFF. The CDR3, as DNA: TGTGCCAGCAGCGCACAGGGAACTATGAACACTGAAGCTTTCTTT.

The chain has TRBV2 and TRBJ2-4; D possibly matches TRBD1 or TRBD2 (5 bases each). V was cut by 3 bases and J by 3 bases, with 21 bases left in between. The CDR3 is 18 residues long. CDR1 is SNHLY and CDR2 is FYNNEI in the germline V gene. CDR3 bases: TGTGCCAGCAGTGATGCCAACCGGGACCTTCGAGGCAAAAACATTCAGTACTTC. This translates into CASSDANRDLRGKNIQYF.

This clone was recorded a few times. The chain has TRBV7-3 and TRBJ1-4, with D hard to call. CDR3 length: 12 residues. The V gene lost 5 bases and the J gene lost 8 bases, with 9 bases spanning the gap. Germline CDR1 SGHTA, CDR2 FQGTGA. The CDR3 is CASSPALEKLFF. CDR3 coding DNA: TGTGCCAGCAGCCCTGCATTGGAAAAACTGTTTTTT.